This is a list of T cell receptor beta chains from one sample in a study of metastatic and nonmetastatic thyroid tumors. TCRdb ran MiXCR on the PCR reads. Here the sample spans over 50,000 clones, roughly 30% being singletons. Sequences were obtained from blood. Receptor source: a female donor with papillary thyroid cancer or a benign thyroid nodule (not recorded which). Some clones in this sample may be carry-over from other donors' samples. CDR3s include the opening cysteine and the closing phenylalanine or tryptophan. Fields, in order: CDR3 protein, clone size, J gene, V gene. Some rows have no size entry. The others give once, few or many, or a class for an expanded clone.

CDR3aa: CAISFGRYTDTQYF
abundance: -
j_gene: TRBJ2-3
v_gene: TRBV5-8

CDR3aa: CASSQSYSGSYEQYF
abundance: -
j_gene: TRBJ2-7
v_gene: TRBV4-2

CDR3aa: CASSVYPRGGANTEAFF
abundance: few
j_gene: TRBJ1-1
v_gene: TRBV6-1

CDR3aa: CASMRSGAREQFF
abundance: -
j_gene: TRBJ2-1
v_gene: TRBV11-3

CDR3aa: CASSQPGLAGGITGELFF
abundance: many
j_gene: TRBJ2-2
v_gene: TRBV6-5

CDR3aa: CASSPQPSSGPYNEQFF
abundance: many
j_gene: TRBJ2-1
v_gene: TRBV3-1

CDR3aa: CASSLGGLAETEQYF
abundance: once
j_gene: TRBJ2-7
v_gene: TRBV7-3

CDR3aa: CAFRAGTDEYF
abundance: many
j_gene: TRBJ2-7
v_gene: TRBV30

CDR3aa: CASSLEGQQGVDEQYF
abundance: -
j_gene: TRBJ2-7
v_gene: TRBV5-1

CDR3aa: CASTELNRGREKLFF
abundance: many
j_gene: TRBJ1-4
v_gene: TRBV6-1

CDR3aa: CASSPLGTGNEKLFF
abundance: -
j_gene: TRBJ1-4
v_gene: TRBV18

CDR3aa: CATGQGTTNEKLFF
abundance: -
j_gene: TRBJ1-4
v_gene: TRBV15

CDR3aa: CASSYLDSGRDYEQYF
abundance: few
j_gene: TRBJ2-7
v_gene: TRBV6-2/TRBV6-3

CDR3aa: CASSLNPAGGNSPLHF
abundance: -
j_gene: TRBJ1-6
v_gene: TRBV7-6

CDR3aa: CASSDLSEKLFF
abundance: many
j_gene: TRBJ1-4
v_gene: TRBV10-1

CDR3aa: CSAQQGYQPQHF
abundance: -
j_gene: TRBJ1-5
v_gene: TRBV20-1

CDR3aa: CASTRGQLSGNTIYF
abundance: -
j_gene: TRBJ1-3
v_gene: TRBV6-1

CDR3aa: CASSLGTGTAYGYTF
abundance: few
j_gene: TRBJ1-2
v_gene: TRBV19

CDR3aa: CASSRGRGSTDTQYF
abundance: few
j_gene: TRBJ2-3
v_gene: TRBV6-4

CDR3aa: CASSLERDKNSPLHF
abundance: few
j_gene: TRBJ1-6
v_gene: TRBV5-1

CDR3aa: CASRGTSGFNEQFF
abundance: -
j_gene: TRBJ2-1
v_gene: TRBV27

CDR3aa: CASRSSGGPDTQYF
abundance: few
j_gene: TRBJ2-3
v_gene: TRBV6-1

CDR3aa: CASSFSQRLAGGANTGELFF
abundance: few
j_gene: TRBJ2-2
v_gene: TRBV28

CDR3aa: CATPGGPEQYF
abundance: -
j_gene: TRBJ2-7
v_gene: TRBV6-9

CDR3aa: CASNSQGFTEAFF
abundance: medium-sized
j_gene: TRBJ1-1
v_gene: TRBV6-1

CDR3aa: CSAREGQGIQPQHF
abundance: few
j_gene: TRBJ1-5
v_gene: TRBV20-1

CDR3aa: CATAKRLSGSGANVLTF
abundance: -
j_gene: TRBJ2-6
v_gene: TRBV24-1

CDR3aa: CSVRTGEQFF
abundance: many
j_gene: TRBJ2-1
v_gene: TRBV29-1

CDR3aa: CASSLTENTEAFF
abundance: few
j_gene: TRBJ1-1
v_gene: TRBV6-5

CDR3aa: CASSLGNQGDGYTF
abundance: few
j_gene: TRBJ1-2
v_gene: TRBV6-1

CDR3aa: CASLGLNTEAFF
abundance: -
j_gene: TRBJ1-1
v_gene: TRBV6-1

CDR3aa: CASSVDAGNVAGELFF
abundance: many
j_gene: TRBJ2-2
v_gene: TRBV9

CDR3aa: CSARSHLGNYNEQFF
abundance: -
j_gene: TRBJ2-1
v_gene: TRBV20-1

CDR3aa: CASRSSGALGEQYF
abundance: -
j_gene: TRBJ2-7
v_gene: TRBV6-1

CDR3aa: CASSPRWGRAFF
abundance: many
j_gene: TRBJ1-1
v_gene: TRBV9

CDR3aa: CASSLESGEVDEAFF
abundance: few
j_gene: TRBJ1-1
v_gene: TRBV5-4

CDR3aa: CASSQEVGESSPLHF
abundance: -
j_gene: TRBJ1-6
v_gene: TRBV4-2

CDR3aa: CASSSGTGGRPYGYTF
abundance: -
j_gene: TRBJ1-2
v_gene: TRBV3-1

CDR3aa: CASSITGKGNQPQHF
abundance: -
j_gene: TRBJ1-5
v_gene: TRBV19

CDR3aa: CASSRSGAVNEQFF
abundance: -
j_gene: TRBJ2-1
v_gene: TRBV19

CDR3aa: CASSETRLSYEQYF
abundance: -
j_gene: TRBJ2-7
v_gene: TRBV6-2/TRBV6-3

CDR3aa: CASTKGSGWGYTF
abundance: -
j_gene: TRBJ1-2
v_gene: TRBV2

CDR3aa: CASSYPSWADTQYF
abundance: many
j_gene: TRBJ2-3
v_gene: TRBV6-2/TRBV6-3

CDR3aa: CASSFGGQGRNEQFF
abundance: -
j_gene: TRBJ2-1
v_gene: TRBV28

CDR3aa: CASSPGQGYNEQFF
abundance: many
j_gene: TRBJ2-1
v_gene: TRBV7-9

CDR3aa: CASTGGWTPEDGYTF
abundance: -
j_gene: TRBJ1-2
v_gene: TRBV28

CDR3aa: CASLRGQGCYEQYF
abundance: -
j_gene: TRBJ2-7
v_gene: TRBV7-3

CDR3aa: CASSRNNNYGYTF
abundance: medium-sized
j_gene: TRBJ1-2
v_gene: TRBV6-1

CDR3aa: CASSLALNTEAFF
abundance: -
j_gene: TRBJ1-1
v_gene: TRBV7-7

CDR3aa: CATSPPVSGYYGYTF
abundance: few
j_gene: TRBJ1-2
v_gene: TRBV15

CDR3aa: CASSFTGYEQYF
abundance: -
j_gene: TRBJ2-7
v_gene: TRBV12-3/TRBV12-4

CDR3aa: CASSGGPGNTIYF
abundance: -
j_gene: TRBJ1-3
v_gene: TRBV2

CDR3aa: CASSYQAGPNQPQHF
abundance: few
j_gene: TRBJ1-5
v_gene: TRBV6-2/TRBV6-3